The rows below give T cell receptor beta chains drawn from one sample of a study of identical twins. In TCRdb, the 5' RACE reads were re-called with MiXCR into one record per CDR3 protein. The sample has 1.5 million to 2 million distinct CDR3 sequences; about 31% are singletons. Sequenced material: cord blood. The receptors were sampled from a newborn girl in good health. The CDR3 runs from the conserved cysteine through the conserved F or W. The D gene is left open where the match is weak. Where a row states a size, it is once, few, many or the class of an expanded clone; other rows omit it.

J gene | V gene | clone size | D gene | CDR3 length | CDR3 protein | CDR3 DNA
TRBJ1-1 | TRBV28 | - | TRBD1 | 16 | CATIRGTGGKDTEAFF | TGTGCCACCATCCGGGGGACAGGGGGCAAGGACACTGAAGCTTTCTTT
TRBJ2-5 | TRBV7-2 | - | TRBD2 | 16 | CASSFETSGGDNEQYF | TGTGCCAGCAGCTTTGAAACTAGCGGGGGGGATAATGAGCAGTACTTC
TRBJ1-2 | TRBV5-6 | - | - | 18 | CASSSLGARDPRDYGYTF | TGTGCCAGCAGCTCCCTAGGGGCCCGGGACCCGCGGGACTATGGCTACACCTTC
TRBJ2-7 | TRBV19 | - | - | 14 | CASSIWGSSYEQYF | TGTGCCAGTAGTATTTGGGGGAGCTCCTACGAGCAGTACTTC
TRBJ2-7 | TRBV2 | - | TRBD2 | 13 | CASTPASGYEQYF | TGTGCCAGCACTCCGGCTAGCGGCTACGAGCAGTACTTC
TRBJ1-5 | TRBV11-2 | - | TRBD1 | 15 | CASSLSQGAGQPQHF | TGTGCCAGCAGCTTAAGCCAGGGGGCTGGACAGCCCCAGCATTTT
TRBJ2-7 | TRBV5-1 | few | - | 14 | CASSLEGGKYEQYF | TGCGCCAGCAGCTTGGAAGGGGGGAAGTACGAGCAGTACTTC
TRBJ1-4 | TRBV25-1 | - | - | 14 | CASSEAGSNEKLFF | TGTGCCAGCAGTGAAGCGGGGTCTAATGAAAAACTGTTTTTT
TRBJ1-6 | TRBV20-1 | few | - | 13 | CSATRGRNSPLHF | TGCAGTGCTACCAGGGGTCGGAATTCACCCCTCCACTTT
TRBJ2-7 | TRBV27 | few | - | 13 | CASSRNRDYEQYF | TGTGCCAGCAGTCGAAACAGGGATTACGAGCAGTACTTC
TRBJ1-5 | TRBV10-2 | - | - | 16 | CASSDVGLYSNQPQHF | TGCGCCAGCAGTGATGTAGGACTTTATAGCAATCAGCCCCAGCATTTT
TRBJ1-5 | TRBV5-1 | - | TRBD1 | 14 | CASSTGTGDRPQHF | TGCGCCAGCAGCACCGGGACAGGCGACCGGCCCCAGCATTTT
TRBJ2-3 | TRBV20-1 | few | TRBD2 | 14 | CSASASGSTDTQYF | TGCAGTGCTAGCGCTAGCGGAAGCACAGATACGCAGTATTTT
TRBJ2-1 | TRBV24-1 | - | - | 12 | CATSGTADGQFF | TGTGCCACCAGTGGGACAGCCGATGGGCAGTTCTTC
TRBJ2-7 | TRBV11-1 | many | - | 14 | CASSSNVGVYEQYF | TGTGCCAGCAGCTCGAATGTGGGAGTGTACGAGCAGTACTTC
TRBJ2-1 | TRBV4-1 | few | - | 12 | CASSQDLDEQFF | TGCGCCAGCAGCCAAGATCTCGATGAGCAGTTCTTC
TRBJ2-4 | TRBV28 | - | - | 14 | CASSGGRAKNIQYF | TGTGCCAGCAGTGGGGGGCGAGCCAAAAACATTCAGTACTTC
TRBJ2-1 | TRBV7-2 | - | - | 17 | CASSSVVQGSRHNEQFF | TGTGCCAGCAGCTCGGTGGTTCAGGGCAGTCGACACAATGAGCAGTTCTTC
TRBJ1-3 | TRBV3-1 | few | - | 13 | CASSQHSGNTIYF | TGTGCCAGCAGCCAACACTCTGGAAACACCATATATTTT
TRBJ1-3 | TRBV28 | - | - | 15 | CASTQSGAIGNTIYF | TGTGCCAGCACCCAGTCGGGCGCCATAGGAAACACCATATATTTT
TRBJ2-1 | TRBV28 | few | - | 20 | CASSSPHRPTSPSSYNEQFF | TGTGCCAGCAGTTCCCCCCATAGACCGACAAGTCCGAGCTCCTACAATGAGCAGTTCTTC
TRBJ2-5 | TRBV12-3/TRBV12-4 | - | TRBD2 | 14 | CASSLSPSGAPRYF | TGTGCCAGCAGTTTATCCCCTAGCGGGGCCCCACGGTACTTC
TRBJ1-4 | TRBV13 | - | TRBD1 | 15 | CASSLSRQGGEKLFF | TGTGCCAGCAGCTTATCCCGACAGGGGGGGGAAAAACTGTTTTTT
TRBJ2-1 | TRBV27 | - | TRBD2 | 15 | CASSSLAGVRNEQFF | TGTGCCAGCAGTTCCCTAGCGGGAGTTCGTAATGAGCAGTTCTTC
TRBJ2-7 | TRBV6-2/TRBV6-3 | few | - | 13 | CASTGSLSYEQYF | TGTGCCAGCACCGGATCTCTCTCCTACGAGCAGTACTTC
TRBJ2-5 | TRBV28 | few | TRBD1 | 17 | CASSEDNFRGLTGTQYF | TGTGCCAGCAGCGAGGATAACTTCAGGGGGCTAACGGGGACCCAGTACTTC
TRBJ2-1 | TRBV6-1 | - | - | 13 | CASREQSYNEQFF | TGTGCCAGCAGGGAACAGTCCTACAATGAGCAGTTCTTC
TRBJ1-2 | TRBV6-1 | - | - | 14 | CASSEVRGSYGYTF | TGTGCCAGCAGTGAAGTGAGGGGGTCCTATGGCTACACCTTC
TRBJ2-7 | TRBV29-1 | - | - | 15 | CSVEDMGDISYAQYF | TGCAGCGTTGAAGATATGGGGGACATCTCCTACGCGCAGTACTTC
TRBJ2-3 | TRBV7-2 | once | TRBD2 | 18 | CASSLVGGLAGGKDTQYF | TGTGCCAGCAGCTTAGTGGGTGGGCTAGCGGGGGGGAAAGATACGCAGTATTTT
TRBJ1-5 | TRBV6-5 | - | - | 18 | CASSYSSRRNYSNQPQHF | TGTGCCAGCAGTTACTCGAGTCGCAGGAATTATAGCAATCAGCCCCAGCATTTT
TRBJ1-2 | TRBV7-2 | few | TRBD1 | 15 | CASSLATGTTYGYTF | TGTGCCAGCAGCTTAGCGACAGGGACCACCTATGGCTACACCTTC
TRBJ1-3 | TRBV3-1 | - | TRBD1 | 15 | CASSTQGAAGNTIYF | TGTGCCAGCAGCACGCAGGGGGCCGCTGGAAACACCATATATTTT
TRBJ2-5 | TRBV20-1 | - | TRBD2 | 15 | CSASHLLAAGETQYF | TGCAGTGCTAGCCACTTACTAGCGGCGGGAGAGACCCAGTACTTC
TRBJ2-1 | TRBV28 | - | - | 15 | CASSSTPPFYNEQFF | TGTGCCAGCAGCTCGACCCCCCCCTTTTACAATGAGCAGTTCTTC
TRBJ1-2 | TRBV4-2 | many | - | 13 | CASSTDKNYGYTF | TGTGCCAGCAGCACCGACAAAAACTATGGCTACACCTTC
TRBJ2-5 | TRBV12-5 | - | TRBD2 | 14 | CASGLKREGETQYF | TGTGCTAGTGGTTTGAAAAGGGAGGGAGAGACCCAGTACTTC
TRBJ2-3 | TRBV15 | - | TRBD2 | 18 | CATSRDTLLADLTDTQYF | TGTGCCACCAGCAGAGATACCCTACTAGCGGACCTCACAGATACGCAGTATTTT
TRBJ2-3 | TRBV6-2/TRBV6-3 | - | TRBD2 | 15 | CASSSLGLAGGRQYF | TGTGCCAGCAGTTCCCTAGGACTAGCGGGGGGGCGTCAGTATTTT
TRBJ2-7 | TRBV4-2 | many | - | 18 | CASSQDLVLIPSGYEQYF | TGTGCCAGCAGCCAAGATTTGGTGCTTATCCCCTCCGGCTACGAGCAGTACTTC
TRBJ2-7 | TRBV27 | - | TRBD1 | 15 | CASSYTQGAPYEQYF | TGTGCCAGCAGTTACACTCAGGGGGCCCCCTACGAGCAGTACTTC
TRBJ2-3 | TRBV10-2 | - | TRBD2 | 16 | CASSEMIAGRIDTQYF | TGCGCCAGCAGTGAGATGATAGCGGGGCGAATAGATACGCAGTATTTT
TRBJ1-1 | TRBV5-1 | - | - | 14 | CASSIDNQGTEAFF | TGCGCCAGCAGCATAGACAACCAAGGAACTGAAGCTTTCTTT
TRBJ2-7 | TRBV9 | - | TRBD2 | 15 | CASSAQGLARNEQYF | TGTGCCAGCAGCGCCCAGGGACTAGCGAGGAACGAGCAGTACTTC
TRBJ2-1 | TRBV28 | - | - | 17 | CASSSLSTDYRYNEQFF | TGTGCCAGCAGTTCCCTCTCCACTGACTACCGGTACAATGAGCAGTTCTTC
TRBJ1-2 | TRBV27 | few | - | 18 | CASSLSRGLQSPNYGYTF | TGTGCCAGCAGTTTATCGAGGGGCCTCCAGAGCCCTAACTATGGCTACACCTTC
TRBJ1-1 | TRBV6-1 | few | - | 12 | CASIRGNTEAFF | TGTGCCAGCATACGAGGGAACACTGAAGCTTTCTTT